This T cell receptor (beta chain) was identified during a study of response to subunit inactivated influenza vaccine. The CDR3 sequence is 15 residues long. Trimming took 8 bases from V and 0 from J; bases not matched to a gene: 7. CDR1 and CDR2 (germline): SNHLY, FYNNEI. MiXCR, applied by TCRdb to the RT-PCR reads, yields one record per CDR3 protein. Here the sample spans roughly 500,000 distinct CDR3 sequences, approximately 22% being singletons. The data were also submitted as part of a second study, on T cells expressing NK-cell markers. That work adds: The authors made TCR beta cDNA libraries by 5'RACE template switching. This switching added a universal primer site and UMIs.

The receptor's source is a man aged 45-65 years who received an inactivated influenza vaccine. The chain recombines TRBV2 with TRBJ2-4; 7 nucleotides line up with TRBD2. The source was CD4+ T cells sorted from PBMCs, collected 11 to 12 days after vaccination. The CDR3 region is CASRYGRLAKNIQYF. The CDR3 DNA sequence: TGTGCCAGCCGGTACGGGAGGCTAGCCAAAAACATTCAGTACTTC.